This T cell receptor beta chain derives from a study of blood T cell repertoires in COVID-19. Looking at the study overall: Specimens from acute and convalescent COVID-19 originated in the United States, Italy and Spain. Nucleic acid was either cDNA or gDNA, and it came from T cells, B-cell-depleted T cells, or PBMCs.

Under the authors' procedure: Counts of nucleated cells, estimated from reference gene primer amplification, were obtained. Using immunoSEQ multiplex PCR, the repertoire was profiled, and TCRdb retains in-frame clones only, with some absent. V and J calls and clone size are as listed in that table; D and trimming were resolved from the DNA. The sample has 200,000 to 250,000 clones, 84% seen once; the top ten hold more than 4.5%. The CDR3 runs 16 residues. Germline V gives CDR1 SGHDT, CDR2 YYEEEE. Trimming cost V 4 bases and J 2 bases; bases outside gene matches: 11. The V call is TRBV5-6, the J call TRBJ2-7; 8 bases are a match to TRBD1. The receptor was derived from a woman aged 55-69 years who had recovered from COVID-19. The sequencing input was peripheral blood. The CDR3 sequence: CASSQQGRDRTYEQYF. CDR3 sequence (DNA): TGTGCCAGCAGCCAACAAGGCCGGGACAGGACCTACGAGCAGTACTTC.